These T cell receptor beta chains were read from a single sample in a study of T cell responses to AZD1222 COVID-19 vaccine. Here immunoSEQ multiplex PCR was the method, and the copy in TCRdb shows in-frame clones only, minus some. The data hold some 170,000 clones, with about 90% observed a single time. The source was peripheral blood, collected 28 days after the second AZD1222 dose. These receptors were collected from an adult who received the AZD1222 COVID-19 vaccine. Both conserved end residues are part of each CDR3.

CDR3 protein | V gene
CASSFSGGGLDTQYF | TRBV7-2
CAISGGQRTYEQYF | TRBV10-3
CASSPGRGWDGYTF | TRBV18
CASSRNTDTEAFF | TRBV11-3
CASQQGAGEKLFF | TRBV10-3
CASSYSRGGGTEAFF | TRBV6-5
CASSHRGFGRGAYNEQFF | TRBV6-6
CASGMGQIYNSPLHF | TRBV28
CASSQGVRQGMETQYF | TRBV4-1
CASSLGRTGSETQYF | TRBV7-9
CASSLQRDNSPLHF | TRBV9
CASSGGDSGNQPQHF | TRBV19
CASSPRGYEQYF | TRBV9
CSVHGRANTEAFF | TRBV29-1
CASSRDREYEAFF | TRBV2
CAISRTGGDFRGYTF | TRBV10-3
CASGQGGFTDTQYF | TRBV19
CSAGQHTDTQYF | TRBV29-1
CASSLEFGEQFF | TRBV5-1
CASRGTGGTQPQHF | TRBV27
CASSQASGYEQYF | TRBV4-1
CASSSQGSQGTIYF | TRBV7-9
CASSVDGGTEAFF | TRBV9
CASSLYRGNTEAFF | TRBV5-1
CASSQVWFGQGANEQFF | TRBV4-2
CASTGRGQPSNSNQPQHF | TRBV4-2
CASSKGGFSYEQYF | TRBV14
CASNLPMGGSVNNEQFF | TRBV5-5
CASSVVPGLGETQYF | TRBV9
CASRRGGYITTDTQYF | TRBV7-2
CASSKKGGEGGLSYGYTF | TRBV21-1